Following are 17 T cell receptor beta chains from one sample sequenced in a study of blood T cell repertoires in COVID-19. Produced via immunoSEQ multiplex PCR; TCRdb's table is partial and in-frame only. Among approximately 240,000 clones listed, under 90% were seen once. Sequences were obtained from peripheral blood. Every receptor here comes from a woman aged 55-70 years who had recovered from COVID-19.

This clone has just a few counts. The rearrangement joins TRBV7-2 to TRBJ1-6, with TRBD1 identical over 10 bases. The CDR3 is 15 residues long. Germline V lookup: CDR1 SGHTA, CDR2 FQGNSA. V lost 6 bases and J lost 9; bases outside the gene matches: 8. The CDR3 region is CASSPDRGRLSPLHF. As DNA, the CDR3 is TGTGCCAGCAGTCCTGACAGGGGGCGTCTTTCACCCCTCCACTTT.

The CDR3 region is CASSLARENEKLFF. The CDR3 DNA follows: TGCGCCAGCAGCTTGGCCCGCGAAAATGAAAAACTGTTTTTT. V and J are TRBV5-1 and TRBJ1-4; the D is unclear. CDR3 length: 14 amino acids. Germline CDR1 SGHRS, CDR2 YFSETQ. V shed 0 bases and J shed 5 bases, with 8 bases lying between them.

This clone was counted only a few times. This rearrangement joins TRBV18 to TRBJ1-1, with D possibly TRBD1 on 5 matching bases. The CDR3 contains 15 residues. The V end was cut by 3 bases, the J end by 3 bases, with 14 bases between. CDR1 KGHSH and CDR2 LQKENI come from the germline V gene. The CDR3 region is CASSPVVGVDTEAFF. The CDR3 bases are TGTGCCAGCTCACCGGTGGTAGGGGTCGACACTGAAGCTTTCTTT.

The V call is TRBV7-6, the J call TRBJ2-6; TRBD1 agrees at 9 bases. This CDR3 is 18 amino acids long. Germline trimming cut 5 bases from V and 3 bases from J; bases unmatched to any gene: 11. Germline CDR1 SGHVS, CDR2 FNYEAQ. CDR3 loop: CASSPLGDRVFGANVLTF. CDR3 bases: TGTGCCAGCAGCCCCCTCGGGGACAGGGTCTTTGGGGCCAACGTCCTGACTTTC.

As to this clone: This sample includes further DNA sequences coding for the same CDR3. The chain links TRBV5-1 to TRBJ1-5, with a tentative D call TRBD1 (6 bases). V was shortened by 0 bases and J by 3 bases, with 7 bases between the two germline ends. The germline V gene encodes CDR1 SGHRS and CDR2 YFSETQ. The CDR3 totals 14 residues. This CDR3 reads CASSLGGPNQPQHF. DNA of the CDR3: TGCGCCAGCAGCTTGGGGGGGCCCAATCAGCCCCAGCATTTT.

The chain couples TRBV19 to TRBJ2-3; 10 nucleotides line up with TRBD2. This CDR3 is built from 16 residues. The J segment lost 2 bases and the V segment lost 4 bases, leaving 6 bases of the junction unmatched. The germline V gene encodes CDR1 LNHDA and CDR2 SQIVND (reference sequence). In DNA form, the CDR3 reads TGTGCCAGTAGTACCCTAGCGGGGGCCTTCACAGATACGCAGTATTTT. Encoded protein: CASSTLAGAFTDTQYF.

CDR3 nucleotide sequence: TGTGCCAGCGCCGGACTAGGGAGGGAGCTAAACAATGAGCAGTTCTTC. It encodes CASAGLGRELNNEQFF. This sequence joins TRBV9 and TRBJ2-1, with 7 bases that match TRBD2. The V segment lost 7 bases and the J segment 5 bases; nucleotides outside the gene matches: 15. Germline-derived CDR1 and CDR2 are SGDLS and YYNGEE. CDR3 size: 16 residues.

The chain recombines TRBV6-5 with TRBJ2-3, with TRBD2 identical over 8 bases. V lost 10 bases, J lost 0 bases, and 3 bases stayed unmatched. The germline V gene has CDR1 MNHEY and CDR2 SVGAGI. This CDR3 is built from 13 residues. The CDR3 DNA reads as TGTGCCACCAAGCGGGGGAGCACAGATACGCAGTATTTT. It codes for CATKRGSTDTQYF.

The CDR3 is CASRAGLAGLNEQFF. Here the CDR3 DNA reads TGTGCCAGCAGGGCCGGACTAGCGGGGTTGAATGAGCAGTTCTTC. The chain carries TRBV5-6 and TRBJ2-1; 12 nucleotides match TRBD2. From germline, CDR1 is SGHDT and CDR2 YYEEEE. The CDR3 has 15 amino acids. Trimming cost V 5 bases and J 7 bases; bases outside gene matches: 7.

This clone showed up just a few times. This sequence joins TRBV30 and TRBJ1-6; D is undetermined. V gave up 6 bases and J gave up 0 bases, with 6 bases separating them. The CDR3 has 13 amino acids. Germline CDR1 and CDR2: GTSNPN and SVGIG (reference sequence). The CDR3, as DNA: TGTGCCTGTAGGAGCTCCTATAATTCACCCCTCCACTTT. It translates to CACRSSYNSPLHF. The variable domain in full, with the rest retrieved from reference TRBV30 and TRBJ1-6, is SQTIHQWPATLVQPVGSPLSLECTVEGTSNPNLYWYRQAAGRGLQLLFYSVGIGQISSEVPQNLSASRPQDRQFILSSKKLLLSDSGFYLCACRSSYNSPLHFGNGTRLTVT.

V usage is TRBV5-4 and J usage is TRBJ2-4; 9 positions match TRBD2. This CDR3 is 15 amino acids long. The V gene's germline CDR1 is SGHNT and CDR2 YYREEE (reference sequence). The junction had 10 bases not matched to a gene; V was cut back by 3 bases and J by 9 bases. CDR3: CASSSERGEGGIQYF. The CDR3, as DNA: TGTGCCAGCAGCTCTGAGCGGGGGGAGGGAGGCATTCAGTACTTC.

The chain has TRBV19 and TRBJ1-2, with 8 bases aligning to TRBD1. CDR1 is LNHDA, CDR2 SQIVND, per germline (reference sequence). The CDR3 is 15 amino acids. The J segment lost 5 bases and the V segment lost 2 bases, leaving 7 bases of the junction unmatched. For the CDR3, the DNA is TGTGCCAGTAGTATAAATTTTGGGACAGGATATGGCTACACCTTC. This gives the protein CASSINFGTGYGYTF.

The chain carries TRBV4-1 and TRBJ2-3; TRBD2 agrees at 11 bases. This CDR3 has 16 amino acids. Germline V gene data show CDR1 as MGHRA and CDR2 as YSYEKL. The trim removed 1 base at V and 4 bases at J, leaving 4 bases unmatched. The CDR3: CASSQGGLAGSDTQYF. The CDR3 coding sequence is TGCGCCAGCAGCCAAGGAGGACTAGCGGGTTCAGATACGCAGTATTTT.

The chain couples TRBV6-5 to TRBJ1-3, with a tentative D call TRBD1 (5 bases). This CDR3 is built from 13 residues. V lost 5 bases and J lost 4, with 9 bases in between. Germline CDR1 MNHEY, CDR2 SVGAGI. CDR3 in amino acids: CASSPRQGNTIYF. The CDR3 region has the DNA TGTGCCAGCAGTCCCCGACAGGGAAACACCATATATTTT.

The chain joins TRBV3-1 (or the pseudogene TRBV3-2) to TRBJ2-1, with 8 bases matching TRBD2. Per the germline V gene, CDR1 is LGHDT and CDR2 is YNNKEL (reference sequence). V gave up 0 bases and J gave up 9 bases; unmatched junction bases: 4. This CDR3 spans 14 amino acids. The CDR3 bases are TGTGCCAGCAGCCAAGAGTCTAGCGGGCGTGAGCAGTTCTTC. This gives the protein CASSQESSGREQFF.

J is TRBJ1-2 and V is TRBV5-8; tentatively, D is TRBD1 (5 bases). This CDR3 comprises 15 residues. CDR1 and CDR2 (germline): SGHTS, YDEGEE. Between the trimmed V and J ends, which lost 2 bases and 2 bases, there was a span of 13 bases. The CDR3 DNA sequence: TGTGCCAGCAGCTTCGCAGGGCCAGCCAACTATGGCTACACCTTC. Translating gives CASSFAGPANYGYTF.

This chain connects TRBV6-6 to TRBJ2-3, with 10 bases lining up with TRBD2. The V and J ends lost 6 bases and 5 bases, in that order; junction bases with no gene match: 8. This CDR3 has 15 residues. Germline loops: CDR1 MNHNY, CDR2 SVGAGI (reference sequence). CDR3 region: CASRGSGGHKDTQYF. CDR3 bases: TGTGCCAGCAGGGGTAGCGGGGGGCACAAAGATACGCAGTATTTT.